This T cell receptor (beta chain) was profiled in a study of shared clonotypes between healthy human individuals. Overall study results and limits: Memory subsets generally showed smaller estimated richness than naive subsets did. Donors were few, which limited the genetic and exposure-history diversity represented. Sharing across four donors was seen in around 5% of naive CD4 clonotypes.

The CDR3 contains 13 residues. V gave up 4 bases and J gave up 3 bases, with 9 bases separating them. The germline gives CDR1 MNHNS, CDR2 SASEGT. The assay was immunoSEQ multiplex PCR, and TCRdb's table has in-frame clones only and misses some. This table has 550,000 to 600,000 clones, 95% to 98% appearing once. As for this clone: Its matching antigen is unknown.

The naive CD8 fraction comprised CD45RO-negative cells positively selected for CCR7 and excluded terminally differentiated effector memory CD45RA+ cells. V usage is TRBV6-1 and J usage is TRBJ1-1; no reliable D call. What was sequenced was naive CD8+ T cells sorted from blood. This sequence originates from a man younger than 45 in good health. CDR3 in amino acids: CASSVTGYTEAFF. The CDR3 DNA reads as TGTGCCAGCAGTGTCACGGGGTACACTGAAGCTTTCTTT.